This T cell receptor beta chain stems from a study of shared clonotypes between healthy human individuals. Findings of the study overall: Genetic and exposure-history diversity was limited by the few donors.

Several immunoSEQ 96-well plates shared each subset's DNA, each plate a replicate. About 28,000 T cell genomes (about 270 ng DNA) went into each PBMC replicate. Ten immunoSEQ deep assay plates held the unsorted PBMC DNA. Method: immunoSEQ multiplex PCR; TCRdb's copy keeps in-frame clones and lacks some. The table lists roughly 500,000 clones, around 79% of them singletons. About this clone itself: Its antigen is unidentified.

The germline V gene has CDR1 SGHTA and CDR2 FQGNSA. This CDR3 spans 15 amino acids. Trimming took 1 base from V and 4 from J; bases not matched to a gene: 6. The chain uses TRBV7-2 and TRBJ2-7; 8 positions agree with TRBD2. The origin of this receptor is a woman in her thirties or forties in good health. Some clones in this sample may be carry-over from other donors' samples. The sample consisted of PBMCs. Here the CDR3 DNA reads TGTGCCAGCAGCTTAGAGGCCGGGGGGGGTTACGAGCAGTACTTC. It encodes CASSLEAGGGYEQYF.